The clone carrying this T cell receptor (beta chain) was picked up a small number of times. TCRdb recomputed calls from the 5' RACE reads with MiXCR, one row per CDR3 protein. The sample consists of fewer than 250,000 distinct CDR3 sequences, around 7% of them appearing once. The entry originates in a study of identical twins. The V end was cut by 1 base, the J end by 4 bases, with 26 bases between. CDR1 and CDR2 from the germline V gene are DFQATT and SNEGSKA (reference sequence). The CDR3 loop spans 19 amino acids. In addition, the sample was reused for a study of yellow fever vaccine responses in identical twins.

Sample: memory (CD45RO+) T cells sorted from blood. This receptor was taken from a young woman in good health. The chain employs TRBV20-1 and TRBJ2-1, with D maybe TRBD2 (7 bases). The CDR3 nucleotides are TGCAGTGCTAGAGTCGCAATGGGGGGGCATAACAAAGATTACAATGAGCAGTTCTTC. Translation gives CSARVAMGGHNKDYNEQFF.